Listed below are T cell receptor beta chains from one sample, sequenced in a study of T cells after yellow fever vaccination. Via MiXCR, TCRdb re-called the 5' RACE reads, giving one row per CDR3 protein. The data hold tens of thousands of distinct CDR3 sequences, with about 6.6% observed a single time. Sequenced here: CD8+ T cells sorted from PBMCs, sampled 4 to 5 days after the first yellow fever vaccination. The source is a man between 18 and 35 years old who received the YFV17D yellow fever vaccine. Both conserved end residues are part of each CDR3. Fields, in order: D gene, clone size, V gene, J gene, CDR3 DNA, CDR3 protein. A D gene is named only where the DNA matches it firmly. Clone size appears in some rows only: once, few, many, or a class for an expanded clone.

>.|.|TRBV29-1|TRBJ2-7
TGCAGCGTTGCACAGGGAAGCGAGCAGTACTTC
CSVAQGSEQYF
>TRBD1|.|TRBV5-4|TRBJ1-6
TGTGCCAGCAGCCCGGGACAGACCGTTAATTCACCCCTCCACTTT
CASSPGQTVNSPLHF
>.|many|TRBV20-1|TRBJ2-5
TGCAGTGCTAGAGACGGGGGCAGGGGCGAAGAGACCCAGTACTTC
CSARDGGRGEETQYF
>TRBD1|.|TRBV4-1|TRBJ1-3
TGCGCCAGCAGCCAGGAAACAGGGGTGCCTGGAAACACCATATATTTT
CASSQETGVPGNTIYF
>.|many|TRBV11-3|TRBJ1-1
TGTGCCAGCAGCCCTGGCGGGAACGCCGGCACTGAAGCTTTCTTT
CASSPGGNAGTEAFF
>.|few|TRBV12-3/TRBV12-4|TRBJ2-2
TGTGCCAGCAGTTACAGGGTCGCCATCACCGGGGAGCTGTTTTTT
CASSYRVAITGELFF
>TRBD2|.|TRBV7-6|TRBJ2-1
TGTGCCAGCAGCTTCGGCCTAGCGGGCTACAATGAGCAGTTCTTC
CASSFGLAGYNEQFF
>.|many|TRBV6-2/TRBV6-3|TRBJ2-7
TGTGCCAGCAGTTACAGGGGACCCTACGAGCAGTACTTC
CASSYRGPYEQYF
>.|many|TRBV7-9|TRBJ1-2
TGTGCCAGCAGCCTTGGGGCAAACTATGGCTACACCTTC
CASSLGANYGYTF
>.|.|TRBV7-9|TRBJ2-1
TGTGCCAGCAGCCTCGGGCCCTCTAATGAGCAGTTCTTC
CASSLGPSNEQFF
>.|.|TRBV6-1|TRBJ1-5
TGTGCCAGCAGTGAAGGGGGCGCGTGCCTCTCTAGCAATCAGCCCCAGCATTTT
CASSEGGACLSSNQPQHF
>.|.|TRBV5-6|TRBJ2-5
TGTGCCAGCAGCTTGGGGCTTTGGAGGGGAGAGACCCAGTACTTC
CASSLGLWRGETQYF
>.|.|TRBV24-1|TRBJ2-5
TGTGCCACCAGTGAGCCTTGGCAGGTTGGAGAGACCCAGTACTTC
CATSEPWQVGETQYF
>.|.|TRBV20-1|TRBJ2-3
TGCAGCGCCTACGGGGACCCTTTTGGGCAGTATTTT
CSAYGDPFGQYF
>.|few|TRBV14|TRBJ2-6
TGTGCCAGCAGCCAAGATAGGGTGGACATTCGGGACTCTGGGGCCAACGTCCTGACTTTC
CASSQDRVDIRDSGANVLTF
>.|few|TRBV4-3|TRBJ1-4
TGCGCCAGCAGCCAAGTTCGGGCAGACGAAAAACTGTTTTTT
CASSQVRADEKLFF
>TRBD1|.|TRBV12-3/TRBV12-4|TRBJ1-6
TGTGCCTGCAATGCCGGGACAGGGCTTCATTCACCCCTCCACTTT
CACNAGTGLHSPLHF
>.|many|TRBV12-3/TRBV12-4|TRBJ2-2
TGTGCCAGCAGTCCCGTAGGGGGTCGGGATCCCGGGGAGCTGTTTTTT
CASSPVGGRDPGELFF
>.|.|TRBV7-6|TRBJ2-1
TGTGCCAGCAGCTTAGAGGTGGGGGACAATGAGCAGTTCTTC
CASSLEVGDNEQFF
>.|many|TRBV6-2/TRBV6-3|TRBJ1-6
TGTGCCAGCAGTTACTCGATTAGGCCAACACCCCTCCACTTT
CASSYSIRPTPLHF
>.|many|TRBV7-7|TRBJ2-5
TGTGCTAGCAGCTTAGATGGGGGCCCGGAGACCCAGTACTTC
CASSLDGGPETQYF
>.|many|TRBV7-9|TRBJ2-2
TGTGCCAGCATCCTCAGGGCTTACACCGGGGAGCTGTTTTTT
CASILRAYTGELFF
>.|.|TRBV12-3/TRBV12-4|TRBJ2-1
TGTGCCAGCACGCACGTCGGAAAAGGGGTCAATGAGCAGTTCTTC
CASTHVGKGVNEQFF
>.|.|TRBV11-2|TRBJ2-1
TGTGCCAGCAGCTTAGACAGGGCCTCGGGGGAGCAGTTCTTC
CASSLDRASGEQFF
>.|few|TRBV12-3/TRBV12-4|TRBJ1-2
TGTGCCAGCAGTTTCTACCCCCCCTCCAGGGCAGACTATGGCTACACCTTC
CASSFYPPSRADYGYTF
>.|.|TRBV18|TRBJ1-4
TGTGCCAGCTCAAGTTCCGGTTCAACTAATGAAAAACTGTTTTTT
CASSSSGSTNEKLFF
>.|.|TRBV12-3/TRBV12-4|TRBJ1-1
TGTGCCAGCAGCACCGGGGGGGGAGCTTTCTTT
CASSTGGGAFF
>TRBD1|few|TRBV6-1|TRBJ2-5
TGTGCCAGCAGTGCTTACACAGGGGGCCAAGAGACCCAGTACTTC
CASSAYTGGQETQYF
>.|many|TRBV29-1|TRBJ2-2
TGCAGTGGGCTTTGGATCACCGGGGAGCTGTTTTTT
CSGLWITGELFF
>.|.|TRBV20-1|TRBJ1-1
TGCAGTGCTAGGGCAGGGCTGGGAACTGAAGCTTTCTTT
CSARAGLGTEAFF
>.|many|TRBV11-2|TRBJ2-7
TGTGCCAGCAGCATGCCCCCAGGGGACGAGAGCGGCGAGCAGTACTTC
CASSMPPGDESGEQYF
>TRBD2|.|TRBV6-2/TRBV6-3|TRBJ2-1
TGTGCCAGCAGTTCCGCGGCGGGGGGTTGGTGGAATGAGCAGTTCTTC
CASSSAAGGWWNEQFF
>.|many|TRBV19|TRBJ1-2
TGTGCCAGTAGTGCCCGGATCGGGATCTATGGCTACACCTTC
CASSARIGIYGYTF
>TRBD2|many|TRBV11-2|TRBJ2-1
TGTGCCAGCACCGGGACTAGCGGATACAATGAGCAGTTCTTC
CASTGTSGYNEQFF
>.|few|TRBV4-3|TRBJ2-1
TGCGCCAGCAGCCAAGATGGGCAGGCGCTTAATGAGCAGTTCTTC
CASSQDGQALNEQFF